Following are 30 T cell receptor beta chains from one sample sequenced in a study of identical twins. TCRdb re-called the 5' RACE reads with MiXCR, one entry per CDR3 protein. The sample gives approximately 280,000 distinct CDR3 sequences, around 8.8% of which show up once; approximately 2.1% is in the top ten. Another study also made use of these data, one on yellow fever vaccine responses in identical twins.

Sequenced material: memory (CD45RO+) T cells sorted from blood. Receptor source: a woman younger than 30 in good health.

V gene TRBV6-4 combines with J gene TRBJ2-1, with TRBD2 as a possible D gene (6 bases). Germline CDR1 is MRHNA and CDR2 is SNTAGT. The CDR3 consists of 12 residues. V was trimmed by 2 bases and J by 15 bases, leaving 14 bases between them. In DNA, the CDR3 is TGTGCCAGCAGTGACGGGACTCCCAGGGTGTTCTTC. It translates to CASSDGTPRVFF.

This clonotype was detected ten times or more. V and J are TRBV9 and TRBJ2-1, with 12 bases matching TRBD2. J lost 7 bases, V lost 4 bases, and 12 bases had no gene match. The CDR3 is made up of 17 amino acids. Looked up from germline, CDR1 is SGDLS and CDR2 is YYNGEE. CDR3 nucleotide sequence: TGTGCCAGCAGCCCCTCTAGCGGGAGGGCCCTTGGGAATGAGCAGTTCTTC. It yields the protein CASSPSSGRALGNEQFF.

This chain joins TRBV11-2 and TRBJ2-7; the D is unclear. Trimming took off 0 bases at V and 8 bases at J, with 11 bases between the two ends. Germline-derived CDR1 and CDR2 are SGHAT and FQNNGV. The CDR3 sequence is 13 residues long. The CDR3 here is CASSLDLMGQQYV. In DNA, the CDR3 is TGTGCCAGCAGCTTAGATCTCATGGGTCAGCAGTACGTC.

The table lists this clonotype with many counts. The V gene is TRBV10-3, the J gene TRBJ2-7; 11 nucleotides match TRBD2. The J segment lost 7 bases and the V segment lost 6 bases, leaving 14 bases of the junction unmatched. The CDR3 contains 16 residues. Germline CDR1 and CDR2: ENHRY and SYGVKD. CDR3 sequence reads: CAISLSRTSGSGEQYF. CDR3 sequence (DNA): TGTGCCATCAGCCTGAGTCGCACTAGCGGGAGCGGTGAGCAGTACTTC.

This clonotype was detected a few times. The CDR3 here is CASSAWTSGGQETQYF. For the CDR3, the DNA is TGTGCCAGCAGCGCTTGGACTAGCGGGGGACAAGAGACCCAGTACTTC. V is TRBV9 and J is TRBJ2-5, with 13 bases that match TRBD2. Germline V gene lookup returns CDR1 SGDLS and CDR2 YYNGEE. The CDR3 extends over 16 amino acids. The V segment lost 3 bases and the J segment 2 bases; nucleotides outside the gene matches: 4.

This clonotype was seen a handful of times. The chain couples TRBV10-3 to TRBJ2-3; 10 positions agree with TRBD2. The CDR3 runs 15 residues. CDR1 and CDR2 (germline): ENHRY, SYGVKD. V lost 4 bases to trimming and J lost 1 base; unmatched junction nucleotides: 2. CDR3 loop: CAISGTSGGTDTQYF. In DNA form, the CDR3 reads TGTGCCATCAGTGGAACTAGCGGGGGCACAGATACGCAGTATTTT.

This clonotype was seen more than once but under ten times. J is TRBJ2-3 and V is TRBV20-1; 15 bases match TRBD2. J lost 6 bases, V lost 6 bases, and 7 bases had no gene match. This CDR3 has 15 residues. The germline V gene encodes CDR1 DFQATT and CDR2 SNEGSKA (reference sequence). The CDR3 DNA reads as TGCAGTGCCAGTACCGGGACTAGCGGGGGGGATACGCAGTATTTT. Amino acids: CSASTGTSGGDTQYF.

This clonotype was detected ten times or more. CDR3 bases: TGTGCCAGCAGCCAAGCCATGAGCGGGATGGTCTCCCCCTCCTACGAGCAGTACTTC. This translates into CASSQAMSGMVSPSYEQYF. The rearrangement uses TRBV3-1 and TRBJ2-7; 7 bases map to TRBD2. J gave up 0 bases and V 1 base, and 15 bases lay outside the gene matches. The CDR3 extends over 19 amino acids. Germline-derived CDR1 and CDR2 are LGHDT and YNNKEL (reference sequence).

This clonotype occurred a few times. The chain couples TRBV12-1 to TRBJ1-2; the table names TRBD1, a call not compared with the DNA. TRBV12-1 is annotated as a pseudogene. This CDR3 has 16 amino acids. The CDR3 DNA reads TGTGCCAGCAGCTTGGTCCATGCAGGGGGAATTTGGGGCTACACCTTC. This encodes CASSLVHAGGIWGYTF.

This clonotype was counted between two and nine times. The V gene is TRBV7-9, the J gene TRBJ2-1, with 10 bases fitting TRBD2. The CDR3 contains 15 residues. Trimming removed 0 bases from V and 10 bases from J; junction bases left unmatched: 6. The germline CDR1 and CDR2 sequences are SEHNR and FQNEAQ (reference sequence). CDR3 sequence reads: CASSLALAGVGEQFF. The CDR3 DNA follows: TGTGCCAGCAGCTTAGCCCTAGCGGGGGTTGGGGAGCAGTTCTTC. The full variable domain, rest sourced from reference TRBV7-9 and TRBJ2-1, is DTGVSQNPRHKITKRGQNVTFRCDPISEHNRLYWYRQTLGQGPEFLTYFQNEAQLEKSRLLSDRFSAERPKGSFSTLEIQRTEQGDSAMYLCASSLALAGVGEQFFGPGTRLTVL.

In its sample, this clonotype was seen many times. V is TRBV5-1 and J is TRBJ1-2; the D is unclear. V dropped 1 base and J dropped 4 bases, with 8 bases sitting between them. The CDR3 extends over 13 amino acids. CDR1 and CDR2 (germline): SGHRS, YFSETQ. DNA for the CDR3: TGCGCCAGCAGCTTGCCCATGGGCTATGGCTACACCTTC. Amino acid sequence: CASSLPMGYGYTF. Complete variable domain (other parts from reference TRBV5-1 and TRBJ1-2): KAGVTQTPRYLIKTRGQQVTLSCSPISGHRSVSWYQQTPGQGLQFLFEYFSETQRNKGNFPGRFSGRQFSNSRSEMNVSTLELGDSALYLCASSLPMGYGYTFGSGTRLTVV.

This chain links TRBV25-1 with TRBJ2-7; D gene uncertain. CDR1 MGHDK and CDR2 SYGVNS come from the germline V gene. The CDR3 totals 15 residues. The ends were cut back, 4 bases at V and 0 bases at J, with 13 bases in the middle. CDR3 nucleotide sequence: TGTGCCAGCAGTGGTTTCGGCGGCACCTCCTACGAGCAGTACTTC. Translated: CASSGFGGTSYEQYF.

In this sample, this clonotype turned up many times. CDR3 nucleotides: TGCGCCAGCAGCCAAGATTGGCAGGGCTACACCTTC. Encoded protein: CASSQDWQGYTF. J is TRBJ1-2 and V is TRBV4-1; D gene uncertain. The CDR3 totals 12 residues. V was pared by 0 bases and J by 8 bases, with 7 bases between. The germline gives CDR1 MGHRA, CDR2 YSYEKL.

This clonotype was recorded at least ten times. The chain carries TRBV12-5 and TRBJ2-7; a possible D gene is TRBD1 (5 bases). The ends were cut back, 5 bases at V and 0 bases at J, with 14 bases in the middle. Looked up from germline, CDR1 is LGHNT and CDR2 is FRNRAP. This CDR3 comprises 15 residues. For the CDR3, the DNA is TGTGCTAGTGGTCCTGGACAACCGAGCTCCTACGAGCAGTACTTC. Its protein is CASGPGQPSSYEQYF.

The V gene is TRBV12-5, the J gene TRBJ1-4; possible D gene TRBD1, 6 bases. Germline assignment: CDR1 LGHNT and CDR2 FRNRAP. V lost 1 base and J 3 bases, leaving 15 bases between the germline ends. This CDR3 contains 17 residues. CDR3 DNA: TGTGCTAGTGGTTTGGCCCCCCAGAGGGGGGCTAATGAAAAACTGTTTTTT. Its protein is CASGLAPQRGANEKLFF.

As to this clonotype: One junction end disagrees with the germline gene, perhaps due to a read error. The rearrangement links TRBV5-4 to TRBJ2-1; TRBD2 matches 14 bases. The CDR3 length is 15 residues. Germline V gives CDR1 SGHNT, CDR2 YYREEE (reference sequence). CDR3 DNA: TGTGCCAGGAGCTCTGGACTAGCGGGAGGCAATGAGCAGTTCTTC. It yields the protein CARSSGLAGGNEQFF.

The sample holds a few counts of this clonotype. In nucleotides, the CDR3 is TGTGCCAGCAGTCCCCGGTATAATCAGCCCCAGCATTTT. This codes for CASSPRYNQPQHF. This chain joins TRBV12-3 or TRBV12-4 and TRBJ1-5; no clear D. This CDR3 contains 13 residues. The V end was cut by 5 bases, the J end by 4 bases, with 9 bases between.

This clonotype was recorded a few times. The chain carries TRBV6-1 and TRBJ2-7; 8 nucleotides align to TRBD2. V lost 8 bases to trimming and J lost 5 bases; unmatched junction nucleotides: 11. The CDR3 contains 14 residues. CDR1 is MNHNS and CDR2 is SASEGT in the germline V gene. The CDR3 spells CASRPGGARDEQYF. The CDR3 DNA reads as TGTGCCAGCCGCCCCGGGGGGGCGCGCGACGAGCAGTACTTC.

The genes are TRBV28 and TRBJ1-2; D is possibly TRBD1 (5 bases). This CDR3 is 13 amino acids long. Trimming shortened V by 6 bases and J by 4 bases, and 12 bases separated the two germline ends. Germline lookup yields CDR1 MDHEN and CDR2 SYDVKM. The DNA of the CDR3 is TGTGCCAGCAGACTGAAGGGGAGCTATGGCTACACCTTC. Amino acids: CASRLKGSYGYTF.

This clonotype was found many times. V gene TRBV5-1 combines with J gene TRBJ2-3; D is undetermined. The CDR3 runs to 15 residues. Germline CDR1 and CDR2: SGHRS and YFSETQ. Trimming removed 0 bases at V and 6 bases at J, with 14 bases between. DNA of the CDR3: TGCGCCAGCAGCTTGGAGCACCTTCTCGCGGATACGCAGTATTTT. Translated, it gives CASSLEHLLADTQYF.

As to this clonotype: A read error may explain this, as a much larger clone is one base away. The CDR3 spells CASSLGLADYNEQFF. The CDR3 coding sequence is TGTGCCAGCAGCTTGGGACTAGCGGACTACAATGAGCAGTTCTTC. This chain links TRBV11-3 with TRBJ2-1; 11 nucleotides align to TRBD2. The CDR3 length is 15 residues. V lost 3 bases to trimming and J lost 3 bases; unmatched junction nucleotides: 1. The V gene's germline CDR1 is SGHNT and CDR2 YENEEA.

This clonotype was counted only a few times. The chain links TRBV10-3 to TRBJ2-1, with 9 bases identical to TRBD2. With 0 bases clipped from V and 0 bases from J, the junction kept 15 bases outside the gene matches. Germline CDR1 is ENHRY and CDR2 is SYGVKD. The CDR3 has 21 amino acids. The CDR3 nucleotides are TGTGCCATCAGTGAGTCGTTAATATTCGGACTAGCGCCGAGCTCCTACAATGAGCAGTTCTTC. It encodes CAISESLIFGLAPSSYNEQFF.

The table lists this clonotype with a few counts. The CDR3 DNA sequence: TGCAGTGCTCCCCAGTACTCCTCGACTGGCACAGATACGCAGTATTTT. It is translated as CSAPQYSSTGTDTQYF. The chain recombines TRBV20-1 with TRBJ2-3; D is unclear. The CDR3 spans 16 residues. Germline V lookup: CDR1 DFQATT, CDR2 SNEGSKA (reference sequence). V was clipped by 5 bases and J by 1 base, with 19 bases between them.

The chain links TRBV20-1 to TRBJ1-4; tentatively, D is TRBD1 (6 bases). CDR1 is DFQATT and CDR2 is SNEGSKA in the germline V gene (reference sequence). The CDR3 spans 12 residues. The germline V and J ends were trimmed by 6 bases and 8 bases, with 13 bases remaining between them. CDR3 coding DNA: TGCAGTGCCCGAGGGGGGGAAGAAAAACTGTTTTTT. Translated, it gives CSARGGEEKLFF.

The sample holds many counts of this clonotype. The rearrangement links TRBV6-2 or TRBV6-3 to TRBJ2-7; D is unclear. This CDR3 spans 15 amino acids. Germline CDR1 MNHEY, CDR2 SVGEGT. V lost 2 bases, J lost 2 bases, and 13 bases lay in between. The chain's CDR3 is CASSYPAVHPYEQYF. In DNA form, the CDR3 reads TGTGCCAGCAGTTACCCAGCAGTGCACCCCTACGAGCAGTACTTC.

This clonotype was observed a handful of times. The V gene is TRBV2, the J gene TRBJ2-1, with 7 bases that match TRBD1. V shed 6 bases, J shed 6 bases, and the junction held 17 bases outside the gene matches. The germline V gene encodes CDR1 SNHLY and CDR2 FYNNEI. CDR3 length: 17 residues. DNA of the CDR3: TGTGCCAGCAGCCAACTCTACAGGACAGGCGTAGGCAATGAGCAGTTCTTC. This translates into CASSQLYRTGVGNEQFF.

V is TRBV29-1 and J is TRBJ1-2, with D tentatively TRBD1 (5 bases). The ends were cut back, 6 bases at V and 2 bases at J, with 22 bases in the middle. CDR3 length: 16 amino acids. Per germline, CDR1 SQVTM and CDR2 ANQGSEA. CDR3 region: CSVGGTDTRQNYGYTF. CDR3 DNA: TGCAGCGTGGGAGGGACGGATACCAGACAAAACTATGGCTACACCTTC. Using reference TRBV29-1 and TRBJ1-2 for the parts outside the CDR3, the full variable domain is SAVISQKPSRDICQRGTSLTIQCQVDSQVTMMFWYRQQPGQSLTLIATANQGSEATYESGFVIDKFPISRPNLTFSTLTVSNMSPEDSSIYLCSVGGTDTRQNYGYTFGSGTRLTVV.

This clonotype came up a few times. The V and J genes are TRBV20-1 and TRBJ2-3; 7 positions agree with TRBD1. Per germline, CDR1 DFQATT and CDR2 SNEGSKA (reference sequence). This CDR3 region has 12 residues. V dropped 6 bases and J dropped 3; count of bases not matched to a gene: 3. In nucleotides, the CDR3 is TGCAGTGCGGGGGACAGTACAGATACGCAGTATTTT. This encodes CSAGDSTDTQYF.

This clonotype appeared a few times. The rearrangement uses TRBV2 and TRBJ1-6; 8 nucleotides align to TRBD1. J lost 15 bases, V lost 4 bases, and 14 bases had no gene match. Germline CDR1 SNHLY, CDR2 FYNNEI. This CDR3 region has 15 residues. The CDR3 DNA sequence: TGTGCCAGCAGTGTAACCGGGACAGGCAACTTGGTCCTCCACTTT. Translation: CASSVTGTGNLVLHF.

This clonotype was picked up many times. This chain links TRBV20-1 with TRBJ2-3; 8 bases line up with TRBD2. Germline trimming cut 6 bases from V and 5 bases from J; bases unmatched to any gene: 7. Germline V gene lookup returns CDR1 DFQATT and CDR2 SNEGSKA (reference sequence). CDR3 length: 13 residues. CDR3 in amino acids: CSASEREIDTQYF. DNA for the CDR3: TGCAGTGCCAGCGAGCGGGAGATAGATACGCAGTATTTT.